This TCR beta chain was retrieved from a study of shared clonotypes between healthy human individuals. Study-wide points: Genetic and exposure-history diversity was limited by the few donors.

Some clones are missing from TCRdb's copy, which holds only in-frame ones; the method was immunoSEQ multiplex PCR. The profile shows about 580,000 clones, 95% to 98% of them singletons. With respect to this clone: Antigen unknown. This same CDR3 is encoded by further DNA sequences in the sample.

It was CD45RO-negative cells, positively selected for CCR7, that made up naive CD8 cells, with terminally differentiated effector memory CD45RA+ cells excluded. The sample comprised naive CD8+ T cells sorted from blood. The receptor's source is a man younger than 40 in good health.

CDR3 in amino acids: CASSVDGGTYEQYF. CDR3 DNA: TGTGCCAGCAGCGTAGATGGGGGAACCTACGAGCAGTACTTC. The gene calls are TRBV9 and TRBJ2-7; D is tentatively TRBD1 or TRBD2 (5 bases each). CDR1 SGDLS and CDR2 YYNGEE come from the germline V gene. The CDR3 loop spans 14 amino acids. The V and J ends lost 0 bases and 2 bases respectively, with 9 bases between them.